This paragraph reports one T cell receptor beta chain. Its specificity is not known. The data stem from a study of cytomegalovirus exposure and HLA in healthy donors. Findings and limits, study-wide: The tendency of first-cohort TCR clusters to co-occur in the 120 validation repertoires was the finding of a later analysis. Altogether, 164 TCR beta chains were recorded as cytomegalovirus-associated. The classifier reportedly diagnosed cytomegalovirus status with high sensitivity and specificity.

The 120-subject validation cohort, separate from the 666-subject first cohort, included the donors. Assay used: immunoSEQ multiplex PCR; TCRdb lists only in-frame clones, some missing. In the table there are about 82,000 clones, about 92% of which are singletons. Germline CDR1 is MNHEY and CDR2 is SMNVEV (reference sequence). The CDR3 is 16 amino acids. With 2 bases removed from V and 1 base from J, the gap between germline ends came to 15 bases. This rearrangement joins TRBV27 to TRBJ2-7, with D possibly TRBD2 on 6 matching bases. The source is a man between 18 and 35 years old in good health and CMV-seronegative. The sequenced material came from PBMCs. The CDR3 coding sequence is TGTGCCAGCAGTTTAGCCGTGGAGGGGCAATCCTACGAGCAGTACTTC. Amino acids: CASSLAVEGQSYEQYF.